This paragraph reports one T cell receptor beta chain. The data belong to a study of shared clonotypes between healthy human individuals. The overall study: CD4 naive and memory got three plates each, CD8 naive two, CD8 memory one.

Each donor was a Caucasian adult residing in Nashville, Tennessee. Repertoires were generated with immunoSEQ multiplex PCR, while TCRdb's copy carries only in-frame clones and drops some. The sample comprises about 1 million clones, 60% to 80% of which are singletons, and around 1.4% rests with the top ten. CDR3 size: 15 residues. Trimming stripped 0 bases from V and 0 bases from J, with 9 bases between. The germline V gene has CDR1 MNHNY and CDR2 SVGAGI (reference sequence). The V call is TRBV6-6, the J call TRBJ2-7, with D possibly matching TRBD1 (5 bases). This clonotype was obtained from a man between 18 and 35 years old in good health. The sequenced material came from memory CD4+ T cells sorted from blood. Documented subset: CD45RA-negative fraction. CDR3 DNA sequence: TGTGCCAGCAGTTACTCAGTCCAGGGCTCCTACGAGCAGTACTTC. Translated, it gives CASSYSVQGSYEQYF.